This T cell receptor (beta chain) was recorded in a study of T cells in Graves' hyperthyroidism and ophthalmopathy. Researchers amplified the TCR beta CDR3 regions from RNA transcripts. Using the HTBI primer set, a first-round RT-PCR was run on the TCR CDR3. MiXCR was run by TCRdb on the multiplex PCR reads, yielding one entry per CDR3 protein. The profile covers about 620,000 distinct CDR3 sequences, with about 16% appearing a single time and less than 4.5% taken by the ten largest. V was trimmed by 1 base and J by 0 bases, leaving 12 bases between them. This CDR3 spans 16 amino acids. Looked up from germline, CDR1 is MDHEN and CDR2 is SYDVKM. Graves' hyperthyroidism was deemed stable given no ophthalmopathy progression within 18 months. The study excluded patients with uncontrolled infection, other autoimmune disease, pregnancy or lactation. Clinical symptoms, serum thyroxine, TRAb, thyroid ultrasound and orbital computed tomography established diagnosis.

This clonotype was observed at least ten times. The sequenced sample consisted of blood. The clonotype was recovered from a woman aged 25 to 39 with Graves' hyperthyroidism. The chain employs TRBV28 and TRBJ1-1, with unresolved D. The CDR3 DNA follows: TGTGCCAGCAGTTTATCCCTAAGGCGGGTGAACACTGAAGCTTTCTTT. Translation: CASSLSLRRVNTEAFF.